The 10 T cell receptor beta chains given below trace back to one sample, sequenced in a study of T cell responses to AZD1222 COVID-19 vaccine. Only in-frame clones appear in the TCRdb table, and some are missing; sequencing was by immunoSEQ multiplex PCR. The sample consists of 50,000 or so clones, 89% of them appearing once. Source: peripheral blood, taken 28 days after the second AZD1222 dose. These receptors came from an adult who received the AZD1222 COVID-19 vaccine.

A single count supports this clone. CDR3 sequence: CASSLGRTNTEAFF. CDR3 coding DNA: TGCGCCAGCAGCTTGGGCAGGACGAACACTGAAGCTTTCTTT. This chain uses TRBV5-1 with TRBJ1-1; D remains unclear. V was shortened by 0 bases and J by 1 base, with 7 bases between the two germline ends. The CDR3 contains 14 residues. The V gene's germline CDR1 is SGHRS and CDR2 YFSETQ.

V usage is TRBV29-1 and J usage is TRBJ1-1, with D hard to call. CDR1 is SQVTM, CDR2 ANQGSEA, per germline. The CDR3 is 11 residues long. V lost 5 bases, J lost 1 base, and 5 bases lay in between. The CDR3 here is CSVRQNTEAFF. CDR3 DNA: TGCAGCGTTCGCCAGAACACTGAAGCTTTCTTT. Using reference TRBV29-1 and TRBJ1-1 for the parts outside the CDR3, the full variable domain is SAVISQKPSRDICQRGTSLTIQCQVDSQVTMMFWYRQQPGQSLTLIATANQGSEATYESGFVIDKFPISRPNLTFSTLTVSNMSPEDSSIYLCSVRQNTEAFFGQGTRLTVV.

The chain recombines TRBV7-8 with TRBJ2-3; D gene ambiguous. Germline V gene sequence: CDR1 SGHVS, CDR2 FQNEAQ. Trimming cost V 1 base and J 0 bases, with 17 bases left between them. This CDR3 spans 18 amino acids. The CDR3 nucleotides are TGTGCCAGCAGCTTAGAATCCTCCTCGGGCACTAGCACAGATACGCAGTATTTT. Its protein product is CASSLESSSGTSTDTQYF.

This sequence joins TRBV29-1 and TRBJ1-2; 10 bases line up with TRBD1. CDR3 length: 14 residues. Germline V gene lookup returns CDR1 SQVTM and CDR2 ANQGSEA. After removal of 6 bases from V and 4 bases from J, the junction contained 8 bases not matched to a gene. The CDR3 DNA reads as TGCAGCGTGACCAGACAGGGGGCCGGCTATGGCTACACCTTC. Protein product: CSVTRQGAGYGYTF.

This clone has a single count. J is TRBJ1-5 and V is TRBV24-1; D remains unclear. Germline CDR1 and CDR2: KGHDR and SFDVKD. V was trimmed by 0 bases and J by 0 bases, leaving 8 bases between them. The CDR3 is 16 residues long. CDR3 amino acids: CATSDLDGHSNQPQHF. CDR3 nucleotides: TGTGCCACCAGTGATTTGGACGGTCATAGCAATCAGCCCCAGCATTTT.

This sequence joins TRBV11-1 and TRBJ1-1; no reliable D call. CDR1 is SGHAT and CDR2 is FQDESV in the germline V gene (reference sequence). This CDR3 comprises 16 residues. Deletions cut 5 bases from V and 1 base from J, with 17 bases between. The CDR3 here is CASSPGLWHKNTEAFF. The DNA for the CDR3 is TGTGCCAGCAGCCCGGGGTTGTGGCACAAGAACACTGAAGCTTTCTTT.

The CDR3 region has the DNA TGTGCCAGCAGCCCCGGGTCGAACACTGAAGCTTTCTTT. Protein: CASSPGSNTEAFF. The chain has TRBV7-8 and TRBJ1-1; no definite D call. In germline, CDR1 is SGHVS, CDR2 FQNEAQ. With 5 bases removed from V and 1 base from J, the gap between germline ends came to 8 bases. The CDR3 has 13 amino acids.

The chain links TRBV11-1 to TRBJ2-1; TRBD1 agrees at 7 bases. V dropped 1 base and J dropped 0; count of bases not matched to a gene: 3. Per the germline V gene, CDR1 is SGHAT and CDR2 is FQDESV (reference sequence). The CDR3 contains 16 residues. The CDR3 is CASSLGDRSSYNEQFF. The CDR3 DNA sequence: TGTGCCAGCAGCTTAGGGGACAGAAGCTCCTACAATGAGCAGTTCTTC.

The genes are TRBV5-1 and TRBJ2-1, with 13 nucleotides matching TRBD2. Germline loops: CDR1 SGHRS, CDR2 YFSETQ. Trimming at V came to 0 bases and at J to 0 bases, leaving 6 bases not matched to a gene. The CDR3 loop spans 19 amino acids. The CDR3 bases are TGCGCCAGCAGCTTGGAGAGGACTAGCGGGGGAAGCTCCTACAATGAGCAGTTCTTC. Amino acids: CASSLERTSGGSSYNEQFF. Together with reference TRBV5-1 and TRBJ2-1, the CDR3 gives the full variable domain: KAGVTQTPRYLIKTRGQQVTLSCSPISGHRSVSWYQQTPGQGLQFLFEYFSETQRNKGNFPGRFSGRQFSNSRSEMNVSTLELGDSALYLCASSLERTSGGSSYNEQFFGPGTRLTVL.

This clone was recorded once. The CDR3 here is CASKDASGVNEQFF. The CDR3 DNA sequence: TGTGCCAGCAAAGATGCTAGCGGGGTTAATGAGCAGTTCTTC. J is TRBJ2-1 and V is TRBV19, with 9 bases matching TRBD2. CDR1 and CDR2 (germline): LNHDA, SQIVND (reference sequence). The CDR3 consists of 14 residues. The trim removed 9 bases at V and 7 bases at J, leaving 10 bases unmatched.